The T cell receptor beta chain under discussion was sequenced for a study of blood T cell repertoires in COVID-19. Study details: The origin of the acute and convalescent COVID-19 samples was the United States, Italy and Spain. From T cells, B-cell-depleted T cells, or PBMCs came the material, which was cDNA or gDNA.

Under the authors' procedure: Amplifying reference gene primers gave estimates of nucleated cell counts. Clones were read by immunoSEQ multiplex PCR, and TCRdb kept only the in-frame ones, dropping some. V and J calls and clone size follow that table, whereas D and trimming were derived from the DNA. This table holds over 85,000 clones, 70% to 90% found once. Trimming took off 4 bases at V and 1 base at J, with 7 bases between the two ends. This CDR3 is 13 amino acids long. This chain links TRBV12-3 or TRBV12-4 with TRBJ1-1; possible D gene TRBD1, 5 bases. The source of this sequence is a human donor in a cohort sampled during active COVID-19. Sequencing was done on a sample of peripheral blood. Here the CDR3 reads CASSSTENTEAFF. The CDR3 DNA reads TGTGCCAGCAGTTCGACAGAGAACACTGAAGCTTTCTTT.